This T cell receptor (beta chain) was captured in a study of blood T cells in healthy people across ages. This CDR3 is built from 13 residues. Germline CDR1 reads SGHKS; CDR2 reads YYEKEE (reference sequence). V lost 2 bases and J lost 5, with 8 bases in between. Whole-study results and caveats: There were more naive CD4+ cells and higher diversity in long-lived donors than in aged donors.

A second PCR of roughly 6 to 12 cycles used a sample-barcoded 5' primer and a J-beta primer mix. TCRdb reprocessed the 5' RACE reads via MiXCR and lists one record per CDR3 protein. This table has some 1.5 million distinct CDR3 sequences, 28% appearing once. Points on this clonotype: Its antigen is unknown.

The genes are TRBV5-5 and TRBJ1-5; D gene ambiguous. The sample taken for sequencing was blood. This sequence was found in a woman aged 25 to 45 in good health. Here the CDR3 reads CASSFDNYQPQHF. The CDR3 DNA follows: TGTGCCAGCAGCTTTGACAACTATCAGCCCCAGCATTTT.